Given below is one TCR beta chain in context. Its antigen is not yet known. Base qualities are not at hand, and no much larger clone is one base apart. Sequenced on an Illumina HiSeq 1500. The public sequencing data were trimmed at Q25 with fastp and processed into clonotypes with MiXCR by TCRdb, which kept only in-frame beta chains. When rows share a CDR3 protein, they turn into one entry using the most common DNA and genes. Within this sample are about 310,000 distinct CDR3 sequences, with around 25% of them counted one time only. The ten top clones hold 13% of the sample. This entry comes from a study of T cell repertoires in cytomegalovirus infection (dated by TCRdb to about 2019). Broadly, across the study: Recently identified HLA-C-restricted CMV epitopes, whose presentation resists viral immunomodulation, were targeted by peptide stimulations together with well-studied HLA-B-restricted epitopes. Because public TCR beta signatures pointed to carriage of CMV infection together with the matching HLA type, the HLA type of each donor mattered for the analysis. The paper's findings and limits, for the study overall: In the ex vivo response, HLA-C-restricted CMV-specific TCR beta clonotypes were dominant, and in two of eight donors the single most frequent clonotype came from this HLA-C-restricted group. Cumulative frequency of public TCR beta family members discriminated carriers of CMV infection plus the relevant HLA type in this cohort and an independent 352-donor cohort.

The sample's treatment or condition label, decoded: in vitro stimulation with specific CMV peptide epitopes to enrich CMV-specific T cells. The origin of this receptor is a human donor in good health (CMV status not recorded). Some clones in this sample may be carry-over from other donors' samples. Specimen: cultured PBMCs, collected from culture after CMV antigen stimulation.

The encoded CDR3 is CASSQGEFYGYTF. The nucleotide sequence reads TGTGCCAGCAGCCAAGGGGAATTCTATGGCTACACCTTC. The V gene is TRBV3-1 and the J gene is TRBJ1-2; the D gene cannot be resolved reliably. The CDR3 measures 13 amino acids from cysteine to phenylalanine. The kept DNA is CDR3 alone, 39 bases in frame from the first base. The germline V gene encodes CDR1 LGHDT and CDR2 YNNKEL (reference sequence). V loses 1 base of germline sequence and J loses 4 bases, and the interval between the two ends is 7 bases.